One sample yielded the 9 T cell receptor beta chains listed below, sequenced in a study of PD-1 blockade in mismatch repair-deficient tumors. The protocol was immunoSEQ multiplex PCR, while the TCRdb copy is restricted to in-frame clones and leaves out a portion. This repertoire shows 100,000 to 150,000 clones, roughly nine tenths found once; its top ten account for around an eighth. Specimen: peripheral blood, collected 44 weeks after starting pembrolizumab. The receptors originated from an adult with mismatch repair-deficient cancer.

This clone was observed a few times. This chain joins TRBV7-9 and TRBJ2-1, with TRBD2 matching over 8 bases. This CDR3 region has 15 residues. The V gene's germline CDR1 is SEHNR and CDR2 FQNEAQ (reference sequence). The J segment lost 6 bases and the V segment lost 5 bases, leaving 9 bases of the junction unmatched. For the CDR3, the DNA is TGTGCCAGCAGCGGGGCTAGCGGGCCAGGCAATGAGCAGTTCTTC. Translating it yields CASSGASGPGNEQFF. The full variable domain, its missing parts supplied by reference TRBV7-9 and TRBJ2-1, is DTGVSQNPRHKITKRGQNVTFRCDPISEHNRLYWYRQTLGQGPEFLTYFQNEAQLEKSRLLSDRFSAERPKGSFSTLEIQRTEQGDSAMYLCASSGASGPGNEQFFGPGTRLTVL.

This clone was counted a single time. The chain couples TRBV27 to TRBJ2-3, with a tentative D call TRBD1 (6 bases). V dropped 6 bases and J dropped 8 bases, with 12 bases sitting between them. The CDR3 loop spans 12 amino acids. Germline CDR1 reads MNHEY; CDR2 reads SMNVEV (reference sequence). The CDR3: CASSTGLRTQYF. In nucleotides, the CDR3 is TGTGCCAGCAGCACAGGGTTGCGTACGCAGTATTTT.

This clone has only one observation. This rearrangement joins TRBV5-6 to TRBJ2-7; 7 nucleotides match TRBD1. After removal of 0 bases from V and 2 bases from J, the junction contained 8 bases not matched to a gene. The germline gives CDR1 SGHDT, CDR2 YYEEEE. The CDR3 has 16 residues. The DNA of the CDR3 is TGTGCCAGCAGCTTGGAGACGACAGGGTTGCCCTACGAGCAGTACTTC. Translated: CASSLETTGLPYEQYF.

The chain joins TRBV28 to TRBJ1-2, with D maybe TRBD1 (6 bases). Germline-derived CDR1 and CDR2 are MDHEN and SYDVKM. The V end was cut by 8 bases, the J end by 5 bases, with 12 bases between. The CDR3 contains 12 residues. The CDR3 loop reads CASGGGFYGYTF. The CDR3 DNA is TGTGCCAGCGGAGGGGGGTTTTATGGCTACACCTTC.

CDR3 bases: TGTGCCAGCACCCCTTTTCGGACTAGCGGGGGAGGTGGGACAGATACGCAGTATTTT. This encodes CASTPFRTSGGGGTDTQYF. The V call is TRBV27, the J call TRBJ2-3; 13 bases fit TRBD2. V was pared by 7 bases and J by 3 bases, with 16 bases of the junction left unmatched. The CDR3 is 19 residues long. The germline gives CDR1 MNHEY, CDR2 SMNVEV (reference sequence).

The V call is TRBV11-2, the J call TRBJ2-4; TRBD1 matches 7 bases. The CDR3 runs to 14 residues. With 1 base clipped from V and 6 bases from J, the junction kept 3 bases outside the gene matches. In germline, CDR1 is SGHAT, CDR2 FQNNGV. The CDR3 spells CASSLAGTANIQYF. CDR3 nucleotides: TGTGCCAGCAGCTTAGCCGGGACAGCAAACATTCAGTACTTC.

The V and J genes are TRBV5-6 and TRBJ2-7, with D possibly called TRBD1 or TRBD2 (6 bases each). Between the trimmed V and J ends, which lost 0 bases and 7 bases, there was a span of 14 bases. This CDR3 comprises 14 residues. CDR1 is SGHDT, CDR2 YYEEEE, per germline. In nucleotides, the CDR3 is TGTGCCAGCAGCTTGGCATTACAGGGAGGTGAGCAGTACTTC. This sequence encodes CASSLALQGGEQYF.

V usage is TRBV29-1 and J usage is TRBJ2-1; no reliable D call. Germline assignment: CDR1 SQVTM and CDR2 ANQGSEA. The CDR3 totals 15 residues. V was trimmed by 2 bases and J by 0 bases, leaving 11 bases between them. The CDR3 loop is CSVELFLSSYNEQFF. DNA of the CDR3: TGCAGCGTTGAACTGTTTCTAAGCTCCTACAATGAGCAGTTCTTC.

This clone has just one count. The chain has TRBV4-3 and TRBJ2-7; D tentatively reads TRBD1 or TRBD2 (5 bases each). Trimming stripped 3 bases from V and 3 bases from J, with 12 bases between. The CDR3 totals 14 residues. Per germline, CDR1 LGHNA and CDR2 YSLEER. This CDR3 is CASSHRVRDYEQYF. Written as DNA, the CDR3 is TGCGCCAGCAGCCACAGGGTACGGGACTACGAGCAGTACTTC.